This TCR beta chain was sequenced during a study of blood T cells in healthy people across ages. Together with a sample-barcoded 5' primer, a J-beta primer mix was included in a second PCR lasting roughly 6 to 12 cycles. Each CDR3 protein gets one entry after TCRdb re-called the 5' RACE reads with MiXCR. The table shows some 1,800,000 distinct CDR3 sequences, with about two fifths occurring only once. It was ten milliliters of peripheral blood that were drawn from each donor. The CDR3 is 15 amino acids. The ends were cut back, 5 bases at V and 7 bases at J, with 20 bases in the middle. The germline V gene has CDR1 SGHAT and CDR2 FQNNGV.

The specimen sequenced was blood. The rearrangement links TRBV11-2 to TRBJ1-1; TRBD1 is a possible D gene (6 bases). This TCR was recovered from a human donor in good health. CDR3 nucleotide sequence: TGTGCCAGCAGCACAACGCCAGGGGCCCCCTTTGAAGCTTTCTTT. Translating it yields CASSTTPGAPFEAFF.